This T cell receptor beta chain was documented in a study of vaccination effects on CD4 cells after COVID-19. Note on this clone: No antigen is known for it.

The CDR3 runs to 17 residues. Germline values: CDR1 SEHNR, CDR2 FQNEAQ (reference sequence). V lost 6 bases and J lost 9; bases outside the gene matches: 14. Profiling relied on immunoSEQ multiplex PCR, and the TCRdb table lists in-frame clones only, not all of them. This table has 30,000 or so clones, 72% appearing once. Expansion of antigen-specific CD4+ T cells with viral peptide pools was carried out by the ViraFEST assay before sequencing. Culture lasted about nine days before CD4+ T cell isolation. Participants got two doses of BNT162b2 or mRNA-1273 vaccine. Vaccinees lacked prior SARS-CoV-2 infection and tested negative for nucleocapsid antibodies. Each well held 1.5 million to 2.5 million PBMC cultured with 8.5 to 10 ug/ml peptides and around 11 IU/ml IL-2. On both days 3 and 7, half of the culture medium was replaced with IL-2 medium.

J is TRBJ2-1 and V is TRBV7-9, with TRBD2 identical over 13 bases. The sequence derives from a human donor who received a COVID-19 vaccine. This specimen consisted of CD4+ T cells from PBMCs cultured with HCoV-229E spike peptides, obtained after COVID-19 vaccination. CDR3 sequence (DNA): TGTGCCAGCAGGTTATCGACTGGACTAGCGGGAGAGGGTGAGCAGTTCTTC. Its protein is CASRLSTGLAGEGEQFF.